Listed below are T cell receptor beta chains from one sample, sequenced in a study of blood T cell repertoires in COVID-19. Some clones are missing from TCRdb's copy, which holds only in-frame ones; the method was immunoSEQ multiplex PCR. The sample shows around 72,000 clones, about 91% of them seen only once. The specimen was peripheral blood. The receptors were gathered from a woman aged 70-85 years with acute or convalescent COVID-19. Each CDR3 is given with its conserved first and last residue. D genes are given only for firm matches. Expanded clones get a size class; other rows say once, few or many, or leave the size out.

J gene | V gene | D gene | clone size | CDR3 DNA | CDR3 protein
TRBJ2-5 | TRBV30 | NA | NA | TGTGCCTGGAGCACGGACAGCCGAGAGACCCAGTACTTC | CAWSTDSRETQYF
TRBJ1-2 | TRBV18 | NA | NA | TGTGCCAGCTCACCGGTACGGGAGATACATGGCTACACCTTC | CASSPVREIHGYTF
TRBJ2-7 | TRBV28 | TRBD1 | NA | TGTGCCAGCAGTCTTCCCGGGACAGGGAAATCCTACGAGCAGTACTTC | CASSLPGTGKSYEQYF
TRBJ1-2 | TRBV5-1 | NA | NA | TGCGCCAGCAGCCCCGTGGAGGGTTTAAGTGGCTACACCTTC | CASSPVEGLSGYTF
TRBJ1-4 | TRBV4-3 | NA | once | TGCGCCAGCAGCCAAGGTAACTCCAGGGTTGCGGATGAAAAACTGTTTTTT | CASSQGNSRVADEKLFF
TRBJ2-2 | TRBV19 | TRBD2 | NA | TGTGCCAGTACCCTCGATCACAGCGGGAGGTCCGGGGAGCTGTTTTTT | CASTLDHSGRSGELFF
TRBJ1-5 | TRBV6-1 | NA | NA | TGTGCCAGCAGTGACAAACTGCTCAATCAGCCCCAGCATTTT | CASSDKLLNQPQHF
TRBJ2-5 | TRBV19 | TRBD1 | NA | TGTGCCAGTAGCCTCGAAACGACAGGGTGGGAGACCCAGTACTTC | CASSLETTGWETQYF
TRBJ2-1 | TRBV6-6 | NA | NA | TGTGCCAGCAGTTATCCTATAACGGGGTCCTACAATGAGCAGTTCTTC | CASSYPITGSYNEQFF
TRBJ2-7 | TRBV11-2 | TRBD2 | NA | TGTGCCAGCAGCTTCCTAGCGGGACCCTACGAGCAGTACTTC | CASSFLAGPYEQYF
TRBJ1-3 | TRBV6-5 | NA | NA | TGTGCCAGCAGTTACCTCGGGAGCTCTGGAAACACCATATATTTT | CASSYLGSSGNTIYF
TRBJ2-5 | TRBV6-5 | NA | NA | TGTGCGTCGCAAGAGGGAGTTCTTACCCAGTACTTC | CASQEGVLTQYF
TRBJ2-1 | TRBV2 | NA | NA | TGTGCCAGCAGTAAGTCAGCCAGGGTAGAGCTCTTC | CASSKSARVELF
TRBJ2-1 | TRBV4-3 | TRBD1 | NA | TGCGCCAGCAGCCAAGATCTTCAGGGGGCCCTTCACTCCTACAATGAGCAGTTCTTC | CASSQDLQGALHSYNEQFF
TRBJ2-3 | TRBV11-2 | TRBD2 | once | TGTGCCAGCAGCTTAGGGGGAGGGCCAGATACGCAGTATTTT | CASSLGGGPDTQYF
TRBJ1-3 | TRBV28 | NA | NA | TGTGCCAGCACCCTCGGACTGGGCAGCACCATATATTTT | CASTLGLGSTIYF
TRBJ2-5 | TRBV5-1 | TRBD1 | NA | TGCGCCAGCAGCACACTGACAGGGTCAGGGGAGACCCAGTACTTC | CASSTLTGSGETQYF
TRBJ2-1 | TRBV24-1 | TRBD2 | NA | TGTGCCACCAGTGATTCCGGGACTAGCACGGATGAGCAGTTCTTC | CATSDSGTSTDEQFF
TRBJ2-3 | TRBV6-5 | TRBD2 | NA | TGTGCCAGCAGTCTAACTAGCGGGGGCACAGATACGCAGTATTTT | CASSLTSGGTDTQYF
TRBJ1-1 | TRBV2 | NA | NA | TGTGCCAGCAGTGCCACAGGGATCCAGGCTTTCTTT | CASSATGIQAFF
TRBJ1-1 | TRBV7-8 | TRBD1 | NA | TGTGCCAGCAGCTCCCGGGACAGGGGGTCGAACACTGAAGCTTTCTTT | CASSSRDRGSNTEAFF
TRBJ2-7 | TRBV28 | NA | NA | TGTGCCAGCAGTATTACCTACGAGCAGTACTTC | CASSITYEQYF
TRBJ1-2 | TRBV28 | NA | NA | TGTGCCAGCAGTTTAGACGGGAACTATGGCTACACCTTC | CASSLDGNYGYTF
TRBJ1-2 | TRBV7-3 | NA | NA | TGTGCCAGCAGCTTGCAGGGAATGGGCTATGGCTACACCTTC | CASSLQGMGYGYTF
TRBJ1-2 | TRBV6-5 | TRBD1 | NA | TGTGCCAGCAGGGCTACAGGGGGCTACTATGGCTACACCTTC | CASRATGGYYGYTF
TRBJ2-7 | TRBV9 | TRBD1 | NA | TGTGCCAGCAGCAAGGGACAGGGGGCCCAGACTGTCTACGAGCAGTACTTC | CASSKGQGAQTVYEQYF
TRBJ2-2 | TRBV3-1/TRBV3-2 | TRBD2 | NA | TGTGCCAGCAGCCAAGACTCCCGTAGTAGCGGGGGAAGGAACACCGGGGAGCTGTTTTTT | CASSQDSRSSGGRNTGELFF
TRBJ1-2 | TRBV28 | TRBD1 | NA | TGTGCCAGCAGTCCCCTAGACAGGGGACCTTTCTATGGCTACACCTTC | CASSPLDRGPFYGYTF
TRBJ1-1 | TRBV2 | NA | NA | TGTGCCAGCAGTGAAGAGGGGGGAGGGACTGAAGCTTTCTTT | CASSEEGGGTEAFF
TRBJ1-4 | TRBV5-5 | TRBD1 | NA | TGTGCCAGCAGCTCAGACAGGGGTAGTGAAAAACTGTTTTTT | CASSSDRGSEKLFF
TRBJ1-5 | TRBV28 | TRBD1 | NA | TGTGCCACTGCGGACAGGGTGAATCAGCCCCAGCATTTT | CATADRVNQPQHF
TRBJ2-2 | TRBV25-1 | TRBD2 | NA | TGTGCCAGCAGGCTAGCGGGGGGTACCGGGGAGCTGTTTTTT | CASRLAGGTGELFF
TRBJ1-1 | TRBV7-2 | TRBD1 | NA | TGTGCCAGCAGCTGGACAGGAAACACTGAAGCTTTCTTT | CASSWTGNTEAFF
TRBJ1-5 | TRBV28 | NA | NA | TGTGCCAGCAGTGAGCGATTGGGGGCGGGGACTACGGCCCAGCATTTT | CASSERLGAGTTAQHF
TRBJ1-2 | TRBV6-6 | NA | NA | TGTGCCAGCAGGCGGGGGGCGGAGGATGGCTACACCTTC | CASRRGAEDGYTF
TRBJ2-1 | TRBV7-3 | NA | few | TGTGCCAGCAGCTTAAGACCCGTTGAATCGGGATACTACAATGAGCAGTTCTTC | CASSLRPVESGYYNEQFF
TRBJ1-1 | TRBV5-4 | NA | NA | TGTGCCAGCAGCTTTTCCTCGGGAGGCACTGAAGCTTTCTTT | CASSFSSGGTEAFF
TRBJ1-1 | TRBV15 | NA | NA | TGTGCCACCAGCAGAGTGACTACTCTCAGGAGCACTGAAGCTTTCTTT | CATSRVTTLRSTEAFF
TRBJ1-1 | TRBV5-1 | TRBD1 | NA | TGCGCCAGCAGCTTGGCCGCGGGACAGAGCCAGAACACTGAAGCTTTCTTT | CASSLAAGQSQNTEAFF
TRBJ1-4 | TRBV2 | TRBD1 | NA | TGTGCCATCCTCTTGGGACAGGGATCGGTAGAGCCTAGTGAAAAACTGTTTTTT | CAILLGQGSVEPSEKLFF
TRBJ1-3 | TRBV10-3 | NA | few | TGTGCCATCAGAGGGAGGGGAAGAAACACCATATATTTT | CAIRGRGRNTIYF
TRBJ2-7 | TRBV6-6 | TRBD1 | NA | TGTGCCACCGAGACAGGGTCGGCCTACGAGCAGTACTTC | CATETGSAYEQYF
TRBJ1-1 | TRBV6-6 | TRBD1 | NA | TGTGCCGTCACAGGGGCCCCTCGGAACACTGAAGCTTTCTTT | CAVTGAPRNTEAFF
TRBJ2-4 | TRBV28 | NA | NA | TGTGCCAGCAGTGCCCTGGACCGGGGAAACATTCAGTACTTC | CASSALDRGNIQYF
TRBJ2-1 | TRBV6-2/TRBV6-3 | TRBD1 | NA | TGTGCCAGCAGCCGACAGGGGAGGACCTACAATGAGCAGTTCTTC | CASSRQGRTYNEQFF
TRBJ1-1 | TRBV15 | NA | NA | TGTGCCACCAGTTTTTCAAGGGGAGGGGAAAGAGCTTTCTTT | CATSFSRGGERAFF
TRBJ1-3 | TRBV5-1 | TRBD1 | NA | TGCGCCAGCAGTCCTCCCGGGACAGGGGATCGAAACACCATATATTTT | CASSPPGTGDRNTIYF
TRBJ2-3 | TRBV12-5 | NA | few | TGTGCTAGTGGGACTTCGACAGATACGCAGTATTTT | CASGTSTDTQYF
TRBJ2-1 | TRBV27 | TRBD2 | NA | TGTGCCAGCAGTTCCCCCAGGGGAGCGGGAGTGGGGAATGAGCAGTTCTTC | CASSSPRGAGVGNEQFF
TRBJ1-1 | TRBV18 | NA | NA | TGTGCCAGCTCACCGCGAACCCCGAACACTGAAGCTTTCTTT | CASSPRTPNTEAFF
TRBJ2-3 | TRBV6-4 | TRBD1 | NA | TGTGCCAGCAGCCTTACCGGGACAGGGGGTGATACGCAGTATTTT | CASSLTGTGGDTQYF
TRBJ1-2 | TRBV5-4 | NA | NA | TGTGCCAGCAGCTTCGGGCGGGCATGGAACTATGGCTACACCTTC | CASSFGRAWNYGYTF
TRBJ2-7 | TRBV19 | TRBD2 | once | TGTGCCAGTAGTGCCGGGACTAGCGGGTACGAGCAGTACTTC | CASSAGTSGYEQYF
TRBJ1-1 | TRBV27 | NA | NA | TGTGCCAGCACGCAGGGGAGGAACACTGAAGCTTTCTTT | CASTQGRNTEAFF
TRBJ1-2 | TRBV6-5 | TRBD1 | NA | TGTGCCAGCAGACCGACAGGGGTACTTGGCTACACCTTC | CASRPTGVLGYTF
TRBJ2-7 | TRBV5-1 | TRBD1 | NA | TGCGCCAGCAGGGAAGCCGGGACAGGGAAAACCGAGCAGTACTTC | CASREAGTGKTEQYF